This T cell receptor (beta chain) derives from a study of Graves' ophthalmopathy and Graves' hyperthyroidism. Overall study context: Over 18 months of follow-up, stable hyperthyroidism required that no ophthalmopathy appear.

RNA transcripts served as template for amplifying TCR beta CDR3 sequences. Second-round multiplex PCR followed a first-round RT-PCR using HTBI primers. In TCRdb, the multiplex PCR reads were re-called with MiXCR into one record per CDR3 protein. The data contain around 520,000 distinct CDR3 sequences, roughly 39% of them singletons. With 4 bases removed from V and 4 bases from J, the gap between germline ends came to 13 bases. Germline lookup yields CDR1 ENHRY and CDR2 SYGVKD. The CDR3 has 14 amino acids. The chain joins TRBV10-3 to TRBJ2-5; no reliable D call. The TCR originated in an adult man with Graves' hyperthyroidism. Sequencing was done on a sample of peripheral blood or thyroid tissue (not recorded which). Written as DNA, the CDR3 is TGTGCCATCAGTGCGACGGATAAGAGAGAGACCCAGTACTTC. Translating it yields CAISATDKRETQYF.